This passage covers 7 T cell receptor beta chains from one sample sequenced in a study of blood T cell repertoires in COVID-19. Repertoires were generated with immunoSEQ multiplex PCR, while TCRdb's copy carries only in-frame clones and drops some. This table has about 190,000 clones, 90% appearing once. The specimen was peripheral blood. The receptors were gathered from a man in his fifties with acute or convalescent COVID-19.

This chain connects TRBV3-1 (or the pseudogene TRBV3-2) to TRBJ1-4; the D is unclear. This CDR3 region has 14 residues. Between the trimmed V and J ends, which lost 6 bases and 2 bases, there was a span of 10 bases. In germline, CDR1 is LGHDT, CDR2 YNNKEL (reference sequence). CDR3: CASSQFSTNEKLFF. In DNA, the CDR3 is TGTGCCAGCAGTCAATTTAGTACTAATGAAAAACTGTTTTTT.

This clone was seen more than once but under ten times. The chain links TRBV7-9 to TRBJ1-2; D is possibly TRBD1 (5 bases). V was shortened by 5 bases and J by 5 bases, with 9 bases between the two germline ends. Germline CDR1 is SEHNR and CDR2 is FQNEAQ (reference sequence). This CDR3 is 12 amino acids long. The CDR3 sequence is CASSLDRYGYTF. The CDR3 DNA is TGTGCCAGCAGCCTAGACAGATATGGCTACACCTTC.

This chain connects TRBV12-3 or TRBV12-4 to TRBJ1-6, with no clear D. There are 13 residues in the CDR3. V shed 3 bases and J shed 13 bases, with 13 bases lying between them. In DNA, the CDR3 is TGTGCCAGCAGTTTGATGCCGGAGGCGCCCCTCCACTTT. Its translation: CASSLMPEAPLHF.

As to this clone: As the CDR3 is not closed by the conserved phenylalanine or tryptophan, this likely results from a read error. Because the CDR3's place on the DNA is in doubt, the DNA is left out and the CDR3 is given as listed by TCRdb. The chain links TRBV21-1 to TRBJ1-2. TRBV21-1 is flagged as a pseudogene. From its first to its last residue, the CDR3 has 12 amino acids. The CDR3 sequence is CASSPNCPLLII.

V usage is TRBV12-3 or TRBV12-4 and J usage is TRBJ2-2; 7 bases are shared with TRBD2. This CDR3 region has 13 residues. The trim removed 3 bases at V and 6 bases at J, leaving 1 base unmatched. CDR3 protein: CASSLGGAGELFF. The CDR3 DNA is TGTGCCAGCAGTTTGGGGGGGGCCGGGGAGCTGTTTTTT.

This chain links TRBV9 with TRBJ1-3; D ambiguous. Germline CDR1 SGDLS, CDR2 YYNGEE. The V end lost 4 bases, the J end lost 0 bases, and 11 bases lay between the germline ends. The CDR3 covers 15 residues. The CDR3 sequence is CASSRTPGSGNTIYF. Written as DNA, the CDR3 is TGTGCCAGCAGCCGGACTCCCGGCTCTGGAAACACCATATATTTT. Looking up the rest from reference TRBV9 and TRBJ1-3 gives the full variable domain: DSGVTQTPKHLITATGQRVTLRCSPRSGDLSVYWYQQSLDQGLQFLIQYYNGEERAKGNILERFSAQQFPDLHSELNLSSLELGDSALYFCASSRTPGSGNTIYFGEGSWLTVV.

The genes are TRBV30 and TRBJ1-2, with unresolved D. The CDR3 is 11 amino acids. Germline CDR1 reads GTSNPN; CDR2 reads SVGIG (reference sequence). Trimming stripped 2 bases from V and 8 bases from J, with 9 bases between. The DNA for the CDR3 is TGTGCCTGGAGTACGTCGAGAGGCTACACCTTC. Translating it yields CAWSTSRGYTF.